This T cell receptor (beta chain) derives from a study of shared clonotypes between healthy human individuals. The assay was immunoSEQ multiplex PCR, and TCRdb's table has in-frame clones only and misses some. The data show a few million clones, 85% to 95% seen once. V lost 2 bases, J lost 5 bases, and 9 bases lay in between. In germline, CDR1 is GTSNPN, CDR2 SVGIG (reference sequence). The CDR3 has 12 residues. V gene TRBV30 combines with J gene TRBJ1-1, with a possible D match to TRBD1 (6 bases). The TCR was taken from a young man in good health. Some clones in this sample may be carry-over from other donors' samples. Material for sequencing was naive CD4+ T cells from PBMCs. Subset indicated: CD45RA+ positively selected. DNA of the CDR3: TGTGCCTGGAGTCTAACAGGGACTGAAGCTTTCTTT. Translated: CAWSLTGTEAFF.